This is a list of T cell receptor beta chains from one sample in a study of blood T cell repertoires in COVID-19. Assay used: immunoSEQ multiplex PCR; TCRdb lists only in-frame clones, some missing. The sample has around 230,000 clones; 83% are singletons. Sequencing was carried out using peripheral blood. The receptors shown here come from a woman in her forties or fifties with acute or convalescent COVID-19. CDR3s include the opening cysteine and the closing phenylalanine or tryptophan. The order of the fields is V gene, J gene, D gene, clone size, CDR3 DNA, CDR3 protein. A D gene is named only where the DNA matches it firmly. A clone size is listed for some rows: how often the clone was seen (once, few, many), or a class if it is expanded.

V gene: TRBV2; J gene: TRBJ1-1; D gene: -; clone size: -; CDR3 DNA: TGTGCCAGCACCCAGTGGGGGGATCCTGAAGCTTTCTTT; CDR3 protein: CASTQWGDPEAFF
V gene: TRBV25-1; J gene: TRBJ2-1; D gene: -; clone size: -; CDR3 DNA: -; CDR3 protein: CASSDTWGQGAFF
V gene: TRBV1; J gene: TRBJ2-1; D gene: -; clone size: -; CDR3 DNA: TGCACCAGCAGCCAAGGGCCTAGCGGGCTACAACCAAGCCCTGAGCAGTTCTTC; CDR3 protein: CTSSQGPSGLQPSPEQFF
V gene: TRBV5-5; J gene: TRBJ2-2; D gene: -; clone size: -; CDR3 DNA: TGTGCCAGCAGCTTGGCACCGGCGAACACCGGGGAGCTGTTTTTT; CDR3 protein: CASSLAPANTGELFF
V gene: TRBV12-3/TRBV12-4; J gene: TRBJ1-1; D gene: -; clone size: -; CDR3 DNA: TGTGCCAGCAGGTATGGGAGAGGCACTGAAGCTTTCTTT; CDR3 protein: CASRYGRGTEAFF
V gene: TRBV24-1; J gene: TRBJ1-1; D gene: -; clone size: -; CDR3 DNA: TGTGCCACCAGTGATTCACCGGACACTGAAGCTTTCTTT; CDR3 protein: CATSDSPDTEAFF
V gene: TRBV5-1; J gene: TRBJ2-2; D gene: -; clone size: -; CDR3 DNA: TGCGCCAGCAGCCCCCCGAGGAACACCGGGGAGCTGTTTTTT; CDR3 protein: CASSPPRNTGELFF
V gene: TRBV6-2/TRBV6-3; J gene: TRBJ2-5; D gene: -; clone size: -; CDR3 DNA: TGTGCCAGCAGTTATTTGGCAGGAGGAGAGACCCAGTACTTC; CDR3 protein: CASSYLAGGETQYF
V gene: TRBV11-2; J gene: TRBJ2-6; D gene: -; clone size: -; CDR3 DNA: TGTGCCAGCAGCCCAGAACGCACTGGGGCCAACGTCCTGACTTTC; CDR3 protein: CASSPERTGANVLTF
V gene: TRBV11-2; J gene: TRBJ2-1; D gene: -; clone size: -; CDR3 DNA: TGTGCCAGCAGCGCCAGCGGTAGCTCCTACAATGAGCAGTTCTTC; CDR3 protein: CASSASGSSYNEQFF
V gene: TRBV27; J gene: TRBJ2-7; D gene: TRBD1; clone size: -; CDR3 DNA: TGTGCCAGCAGTTTAAAGGGGGCGGGTTCCTACGAGCAGTACTTC; CDR3 protein: CASSLKGAGSYEQYF
V gene: TRBV5-5; J gene: TRBJ2-1; D gene: TRBD2; clone size: -; CDR3 DNA: TGTGCCAGCGGTCTTCGGGGGGATAGGTCCTACAATGAGCAGTTCTTC; CDR3 protein: CASGLRGDRSYNEQFF
V gene: TRBV27; J gene: TRBJ2-5; D gene: TRBD2; clone size: -; CDR3 DNA: TGTGCCAGCACCCGGTTCAGCGGGACTATGGAGACCCAGTACTTC; CDR3 protein: CASTRFSGTMETQYF
V gene: TRBV27; J gene: TRBJ1-1; D gene: TRBD1; clone size: -; CDR3 DNA: TGTGCCAGCAGTCCGAGGACAGGGGACGCTGGAACATCAAGGGTGGGTAACACTGAAGCTTTCTTT; CDR3 protein: CASSPRTGDAGTSRVGNTEAFF
V gene: TRBV12-2; J gene: TRBJ2-3; D gene: -; clone size: once; CDR3 DNA: TGTGCAAGTCGCTTAGGGGGGGACAGTTTAGATCACACAGATACGCAGTATTTT; CDR3 protein: CASRLGGDSLDHTDTQYF
V gene: TRBV4-1; J gene: TRBJ1-5; D gene: TRBD1; clone size: few; CDR3 DNA: TGCGCCAGCAGCCAAGAGGACAGGCAGAATCAGCCCCAGCATTTT; CDR3 protein: CASSQEDRQNQPQHF
V gene: TRBV2; J gene: TRBJ1-2; D gene: TRBD1; clone size: once; CDR3 DNA: TGTGCCAGCAGTAATGACGGGACAGGGTCCTATGGCTACACCTTC; CDR3 protein: CASSNDGTGSYGYTF
V gene: TRBV29-1; J gene: TRBJ2-1; D gene: TRBD2; clone size: -; CDR3 DNA: TGCAGCGTTGAAGGGGGAGCGGGAGGCCGTCTGGCGGGGGAGCAGTTCTTC; CDR3 protein: CSVEGGAGGRLAGEQFF
V gene: TRBV20-1; J gene: TRBJ2-1; D gene: -; clone size: -; CDR3 DNA: TGCAGTGCTAGACAGGGGGGTGAGCAGTTCTTC; CDR3 protein: CSARQGGEQFF